This T cell receptor beta chain was captured by sequencing in a study of identical twins. The CDR3 contains 15 residues. Trimming took 0 bases from V and 2 from J, leaving 12 bases between them. Germline V gives CDR1 DFQATT, CDR2 SNEGSKA (reference sequence). With template switching, a universal primer site was added, and the cDNA carried unique molecular identifiers. TCRdb fed the 5' RACE reads into MiXCR, producing one record per CDR3 protein. The table shows roughly 200,000 distinct CDR3 sequences, with roughly 15% occurring only once. These records were also assigned to another study, of T cells expressing NK-cell markers. That study adds: Where several donors were concerned, these clonotypes also led the CD3+CD56-NKG2C+ fraction.

Material for sequencing was CD8+ T cells sorted from blood. The TCR sequence derives from a young woman in good health. The V gene is TRBV20-1, the J gene TRBJ2-3; D gene uncertain. The chain's CDR3 is CSARDPASPTDTQYF. As DNA, the CDR3 is TGCAGTGCTAGAGATCCGGCATCCCCCACAGATACGCAGTATTTT.